This T cell receptor (beta chain) was retrieved from a study of human T cells and chemical hapten exposure. The CDR3 runs 14 residues. CDR1 and CDR2 from the germline V gene are SQVTM and ANQGSEA. V was cut by 4 bases and J by 5 bases, with 15 bases left in between. From the RACE reads, TCRdb called clonotypes with MiXCR, one entry per CDR3 protein. The table has approximately 41,000 distinct CDR3 sequences, 3.5% to 4% seen once. This clonotype showed up many times. The sample's time point: patch test 1, 2 weeks after DPC sensitization. Noted treatment: therapeutic diphenylcyclopropenone sensitization with weekly scalp DPC. The total RNA was obtained from whole blood that was not fractionated. Donors, patients with alopecia ranging from 18 to 70 years old and judged suitable for DPC, provided samples.

This clonotype was sampled from a man aged 45-65 years with alopecia areata. Some clones in this sample may be carry-over from other donors' samples. The sequencing here drew on whole blood, taken in connection with sensitization to the hapten diphenylcyclopropenone (DPC). The chain joins TRBV29-1 to TRBJ1-5; D unresolved. The chain's CDR3 is CSVVLGSSDQPQHF. In DNA, the CDR3 is TGCAGCGTTGTATTGGGGTCTTCCGATCAGCCCCAGCATTTT.